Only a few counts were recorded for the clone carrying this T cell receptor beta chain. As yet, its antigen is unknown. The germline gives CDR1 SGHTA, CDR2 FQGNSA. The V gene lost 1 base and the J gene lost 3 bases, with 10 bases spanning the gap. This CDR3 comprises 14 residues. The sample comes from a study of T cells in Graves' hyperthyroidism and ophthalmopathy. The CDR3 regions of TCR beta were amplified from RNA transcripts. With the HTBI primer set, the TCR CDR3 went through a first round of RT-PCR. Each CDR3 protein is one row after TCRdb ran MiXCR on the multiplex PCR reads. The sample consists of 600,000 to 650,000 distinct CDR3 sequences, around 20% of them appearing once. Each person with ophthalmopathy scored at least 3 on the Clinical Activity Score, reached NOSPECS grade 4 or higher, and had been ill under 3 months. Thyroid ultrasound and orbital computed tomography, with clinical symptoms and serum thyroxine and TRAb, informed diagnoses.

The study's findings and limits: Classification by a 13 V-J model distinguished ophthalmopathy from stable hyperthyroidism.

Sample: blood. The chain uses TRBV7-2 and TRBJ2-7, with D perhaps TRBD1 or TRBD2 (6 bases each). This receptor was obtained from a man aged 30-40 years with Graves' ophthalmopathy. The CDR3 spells CTSSLDGGRYEQYF. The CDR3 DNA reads TGTACCAGCAGCTTAGATGGGGGGCGCTACGAGCAGTACTTC.